A single sample is the source of the 9 T cell receptor beta chains below, sequenced in a study of shared clonotypes between healthy human individuals. Sequencing used immunoSEQ multiplex PCR; TCRdb keeps in-frame clones, though not all of them. The sample contains 95,000 to 120,000 clones, 65% to 75% of which appear only once. Sequencing used memory CD8+ T cells sorted from blood. Subset noted: CD45RO+ cells pooled with CCR7-negative TemRA cells. The origin of the receptors is a woman under 40 in good health.

This clone was counted only a few times. This chain joins TRBV29-1 and TRBJ2-1; possibly TRBD2 for D (6 bases). CDR3 length: 14 residues. CDR1 and CDR2 (germline): SQVTM, ANQGSEA. Trimming pared 7 bases from V and 6 bases from J, leaving 19 bases between. The CDR3 region has the DNA TGCAGCGCCTTAGTCGCGGGGTCCATCAATGAGCAGTTCTTC. As protein: CSALVAGSINEQFF.

The gene calls are TRBV19 and TRBJ2-7, with D tentatively TRBD2 (5 bases). CDR1 and CDR2 from the germline V gene are LNHDA and SQIVND (reference sequence). This CDR3 contains 11 residues. V was pared by 3 bases and J by 12 bases, with 12 bases between. CDR3 residues: CASSMGRGMYF. In DNA, the CDR3 is TGTGCCAGTAGTATGGGCCGAGGGATGTACTTC.

This chain links TRBV15 with TRBJ2-5; 7 bases agree with TRBD1. The DNA end is more similar to TRBJ2-7, so the J call may be wrong. Germline V gives CDR1 LNHNV, CDR2 YYDKDF (reference sequence). The length of the CDR3 is 14 residues. CDR3 sequence: CATSRINRGGEQYF. DNA of the CDR3: TGTGCCACCAGCAGGATAAACAGGGGCGGCGAGCAGTACTTC.

The sample holds many counts of this clone. The chain combines TRBV4-2 with TRBJ2-3; 7 bases align to TRBD2. This CDR3 region has 20 residues. J gave up 0 bases and V 1 base, and 16 bases lay outside the gene matches. Germline V CDR1 and CDR2: LGHNA, YNFKEQ. Here the CDR3 reads CASSQVDGPPSGTSTDTQYF. In nucleotides, the CDR3 is TGTGCCAGCAGCCAAGTAGATGGCCCCCCTAGCGGCACTAGCACAGATACGCAGTATTTT.

The chain recombines TRBV7-9 with TRBJ2-7, with 12 bases identical to TRBD2. The germline V gene has CDR1 SEHNR and CDR2 FQNEAQ (reference sequence). V shed 5 bases and J 5 bases; nucleotides not matched to a gene: 10. This CDR3 has 16 residues. CDR3 bases: TGTGCCAGCAGCACCGAGACTAGCGGGAGTTTCCACGAGCAGTACTTC. Translation gives CASSTETSGSFHEQYF.

J is TRBJ2-1 and V is TRBV29-1, with no clear D. The CDR3 has 15 amino acids. V lost 2 bases to trimming and J lost 6 bases, with 17 bases between them. Germline CDR1 and CDR2: SQVTM and ANQGSEA. The CDR3 here is CSVEYSLRYTNEQFF. In nucleotides, the CDR3 is TGCAGCGTTGAATATTCGTTACGCTACACCAATGAGCAGTTCTTC.

The chain carries TRBV20-1 and TRBJ2-7; no firm D call. The CDR3 totals 11 residues. Trimming stripped 7 bases from V and 3 bases from J, with 10 bases between. Germline CDR1 reads DFQATT; CDR2 reads SNEGSKA (reference sequence). CDR3 loop: CSGFGDYEQYF. The CDR3 DNA sequence: TGCAGTGGGTTCGGTGACTACGAGCAGTACTTC.

This chain uses TRBV7-8 with TRBJ1-4; no definite D call. CDR1 SGHVS and CDR2 FQNEAQ come from the germline V gene. This CDR3 is built from 14 residues. V shed 3 bases and J shed 3 bases, with 8 bases lying between them. The CDR3 loop is CASSFLTPNEKLFF. CDR3 DNA: TGTGCCAGCAGCTTTCTGACCCCTAATGAAAAACTGTTTTTT.

This rearrangement joins TRBV2 to TRBJ2-7; D assignment may be TRBD1 or TRBD2 (5 bases each). CDR1 SNHLY and CDR2 FYNNEI come from the germline V gene. CDR3 length: 17 residues. With 0 bases removed from V and 6 bases from J, the gap between germline ends came to 21 bases. The CDR3 region has the DNA TGTGCCAGCAGTGAAGCGCTTAGGGGACGGAAGGTGATCGAGCAGTACTTC. Amino acids: CASSEALRGRKVIEQYF.